The 19 T cell receptor beta chains below come from one sample, sequenced in a study of spatial heterogeneity in lung cancer (dated by TCRdb to between 2019 and 2020). Library method: 5' RACE. The sequencing machine was a NextSeq 500. In TCRdb, the public reads were trimmed at Q25 with fastp and aligned with MiXCR, with productive beta chains retained. CDR3 protein sequences are deduplicated, and each keeps its most common genes and DNA. The sample table contains about 120,000 distinct CDR3 sequences; only one count was recorded for 12% of them. The ten largest clonotypes hold roughly 17% of the sample. What the time point label conveys for this sample: blood at routine non-recurrence follow-up after resection. Whole RNA extracted from tumor and nontumor lung tissue, or from cryopreserved PBMC samples, was used for TCR sequencing without cell sorting. Sample: PBMCs, taken at follow-up. These receptors were taken from a male donor with early-stage non-small cell lung cancer.

Here the CDR3 DNA reads TGTGCCAGCCTGGGGGCCCGGGATCAGCCCCAGCATTTT. Amino acid sequence: CASLGARDQPQHF. This rearrangement joins TRBV28 to TRBJ1-5, with D possibly being TRBD1 (6 bases). Germline CDR1 and CDR2: MDHEN and SYDVKM. The CDR3 runs to 13 residues. V lost 8 bases to trimming and J lost 5 bases, with 13 bases between them.

The chain employs TRBV4-1 and TRBJ1-5, with D unresolved. The CDR3 contains 16 residues. Germline CDR1 is MGHRA and CDR2 is YSYEKL. V dropped 0 bases and J dropped 9 bases, with 18 bases sitting between them. CDR3 bases: TGCGCCAGCAGCCAAGAGGGAGGGCAGCGTCTTGCGCCCCAGCATTTT. Encoded protein: CASSQEGGQRLAPQHF.

This rearrangement joins TRBV10-3 to TRBJ2-6, with 11 bases that match TRBD1. V lost 6 bases to trimming and J lost 0 bases; unmatched junction nucleotides: 4. The CDR3 spans 17 residues. Germline V gene data show CDR1 as ENHRY and CDR2 as SYGVKD. CDR3 sequence (DNA): TGTGCCATCAGAGAAGGGACAGGGGGCTCTGGGGCCAACGTCCTGACTTTC. It codes for CAIREGTGGSGANVLTF.

This clonotype showed up just a few times. The chain couples TRBV5-5 to TRBJ1-1, with D hard to call. This CDR3 comprises 13 residues. CDR1 and CDR2 (germline): SGHKS, YYEKEE (reference sequence). V lost 2 bases, J lost 1 base, and 6 bases lay in between. This CDR3 is CASSFYGNTEAFF. The CDR3 nucleotides are TGTGCCAGCAGCTTCTACGGGAACACTGAAGCTTTCTTT.

This clonotype was seen repeatedly, ten times or more. The chain uses TRBV29-1 and TRBJ2-7; 11 positions match TRBD2. The V gene end was trimmed by 5 bases and the J gene end by 0 bases; junction bases not matched to a gene: 3. Germline V CDR1 and CDR2: SQVTM, ANQGSEA. This CDR3 region has 14 residues. Here the CDR3 reads CSVLGTSGSYEQYF. CDR3 DNA: TGCAGCGTTCTAGGGACTAGCGGCTCCTACGAGCAGTACTTC.

The genes are TRBV20-1 and TRBJ2-2; unclear D gene. Trimming pared 0 bases from V and 1 base from J, leaving 9 bases between. CDR1 and CDR2 from the germline V gene are DFQATT and SNEGSKA (reference sequence). The CDR3 is 15 residues long. Here the CDR3 reads CSAREGSLNTGELFF. CDR3 sequence (DNA): TGCAGTGCTAGAGAGGGTAGCCTGAACACCGGGGAGCTGTTTTTT.

This clonotype was detected a few times. The J gene is TRBJ1-2, the V gene TRBV7-4; a possible D gene is TRBD1 (5 bases). V was pared by 2 bases and J by 8 bases, with 21 bases between. Germline loops: CDR1 SGHVT, CDR2 SQSDAQ. The CDR3 contains 16 residues. CDR3 sequence (DNA): TGTGCCAGCAGCTTAACGCCGGGACTGGGCAGTGACGGCTACACCTTC. As protein: CASSLTPGLGSDGYTF. Supplemented by reference TRBV7-4 and TRBJ1-2, the full variable domain reads GAGVSQSPRYKVAKRGRDVALRCDSISGHVTLYWYRQTLGQGSEVLTYSQSDAQRDKSGRPSGRFSAERPERSVSTLKIQRTEQGDSAVYLCASSLTPGLGSDGYTFGSGTRLTVV.

The chain combines TRBV28 with TRBJ2-3; TRBD2 matches 8 bases. J lost 2 bases, V lost 3 bases, and 13 bases had no gene match. The CDR3 has 18 amino acids. CDR1 MDHEN and CDR2 SYDVKM come from the germline V gene. CDR3 in DNA: TGTGCCAGCAGTTTTCAGACTAACGCGGGGGGCCTCACAGATACGCAGTATTTT. Its translation: CASSFQTNAGGLTDTQYF.

V usage is TRBV24-1 and J usage is TRBJ2-2; D is perhaps TRBD1 or TRBD2 (6 bases each). The germline CDR1 and CDR2 sequences are KGHDR and SFDVKD. Trimming removed 1 base at V and 0 bases at J, with 11 bases between. This CDR3 region has 17 residues. The CDR3 reads CATSDLSGEANTGELFF. The CDR3 coding sequence is TGTGCCACCAGTGATTTATCAGGGGAGGCGAACACCGGGGAGCTGTTTTTT.

This clonotype has a count of ten or more. The chain joins TRBV5-1 to TRBJ1-2, with D unclear. Trimming cost V 0 bases and J 4 bases, with 7 bases left between them. CDR1 is SGHRS and CDR2 is YFSETQ in the germline V gene. The CDR3 consists of 13 residues. The CDR3 DNA reads as TGCGCCAGCAGCTTGGAGCTTGCCTATGGCTACACCTTC. Protein: CASSLELAYGYTF.

The table lists this clonotype with a few counts. The chain links TRBV19 to TRBJ1-5; the match to TRBD1 covers 7 bases. V was clipped by 0 bases and J by 3 bases; unmatched bases: 5. This CDR3 has 16 residues. CDR1 LNHDA and CDR2 SQIVND come from the germline V gene (reference sequence). In DNA, the CDR3 is TGTGCCAGTAGTATAGACGGCAGGGGGGCCAATCAGCCCCAGCATTTT. It yields the protein CASSIDGRGANQPQHF. The variable domain in full, completed from reference TRBV19 and TRBJ1-5, reads DGGITQSPKYLFRKEGQNVTLSCEQNLNHDAMYWYRQDPGQGLRLIYYSQIVNDFQKGDIAEGYSVSREKKESFPLTVTSAQKNPTAFYLCASSIDGRGANQPQHFGDGTRLSIL.

The genes are TRBV2 and TRBJ2-5, with TRBD1 matching over 9 bases. The CDR3 spans 12 residues. The V segment lost 8 bases and the J segment 5 bases; nucleotides outside the gene matches: 3. The germline CDR1 and CDR2 sequences are SNHLY and FYNNEI. The CDR3: CASRDRAETQYF. The DNA of the CDR3 is TGTGCCAGCCGGGACAGGGCTGAGACCCAGTACTTC.

The rearrangement joins TRBV5-6 to TRBJ2-5; 8 positions match TRBD2. CDR3 size: 14 residues. Per the germline V gene, CDR1 is SGHDT and CDR2 is YYEEEE. The V gene end was trimmed by 2 bases and the J gene end by 5 bases; junction bases not matched to a gene: 5. The CDR3 is CASSFPGGQETQYF. The CDR3 coding sequence is TGTGCCAGCAGCTTTCCGGGGGGGCAGGAGACCCAGTACTTC.

This chain joins TRBV13 and TRBJ2-2, with 9 nucleotides matching TRBD1. CDR3 length: 14 residues. The V segment lost 7 bases and the J segment 8 bases; nucleotides outside the gene matches: 8. The germline V gene has CDR1 PRHDT and CDR2 FYEKMQ (reference sequence). CDR3 region: CASTQYRGQGELFF. The CDR3 bases are TGTGCCAGCACTCAATACAGGGGGCAAGGGGAGCTGTTTTTT.

The genes are TRBV20-1 and TRBJ1-4; D might be TRBD1 (6 bases). V gave up 4 bases and J gave up 7 bases, with 13 bases separating them. The CDR3 has 13 amino acids. Germline CDR1 DFQATT, CDR2 SNEGSKA (reference sequence). As DNA, the CDR3 is TGCAGTGCTAATCGGGGGGCTGGTGAAAAACTGTTTTTT. It encodes CSANRGAGEKLFF.

This clonotype was counted ten times or more. The chain couples TRBV20-1 to TRBJ1-6; possibly TRBD1 for D (5 bases). The V gene lost 3 bases and the J gene lost 7 bases, with 10 bases spanning the gap. Looked up from germline, CDR1 is DFQATT and CDR2 is SNEGSKA (reference sequence). The CDR3 consists of 13 residues. CDR3 nucleotides: TGCAGTGCTAGTTTGGGGCGGAATTCACCCCTCCACTTT. This sequence encodes CSASLGRNSPLHF.

The rearrangement uses TRBV28 and TRBJ1-2; no clear D. CDR1 and CDR2 from the germline V gene are MDHEN and SYDVKM. The CDR3 loop spans 14 amino acids. This CDR3 is CATCRGEYDYGYTF. DNA of the CDR3: TGTGCGACCTGCCGGGGAGAGTATGACTATGGCTACACCTTC.

This clonotype was detected a few times. The chain employs TRBV29-1 and TRBJ2-3, with D possibly being TRBD1 (6 bases). The CDR3 is 10 residues long. CDR1 and CDR2 from the germline V gene are SQVTM and ANQGSEA. Trimming left V 7 bases short and J 6 bases short, with 8 bases between. The CDR3 is CSAGVDTQYF. CDR3 nucleotides: TGCAGCGCAGGGGTGGATACGCAGTATTTT.

This clonotype was observed at least ten times. The rearrangement links TRBV27 to TRBJ1-6; 8 positions match TRBD1. Per the germline V gene, CDR1 is MNHEY and CDR2 is SMNVEV (reference sequence). V gave up 5 bases and J gave up 1 base; unmatched junction bases: 7. The CDR3 totals 17 residues. This CDR3 is CASSQDRGGSYNSPLHF. CDR3 coding DNA: TGTGCCAGCAGTCAAGACAGGGGTGGATCCTATAATTCACCCCTCCACTTT.